One sample yielded the 26 T cell receptor beta chains listed below, sequenced in a study of blood T cells in healthy people across ages. Next came a second PCR, run for about 6 to 12 cycles, which used a sample-barcoded 5' primer along with a J-beta primer mix. TCRdb recomputed calls from the 5' RACE reads with MiXCR, one row per CDR3 protein. The sample carries more than 900,000 distinct CDR3 sequences, about 23% recorded once. The sample also formed part of further work on T cells of mothers and their children.

Source material: blood. The receptors derive from a girl aged 2-9 years in good health.

The genes are TRBV5-1 and TRBJ2-4, with a possible D match to TRBD1 (6 bases). The germline gives CDR1 SGHRS, CDR2 YFSETQ. V was clipped by 3 bases and J by 0 bases, with 13 bases between them. This CDR3 spans 16 amino acids. The CDR3 region is CASSSPDSEAKNIQYF. The CDR3 region has the DNA TGCGCCAGCAGCTCGCCGGACAGCGAAGCCAAAAACATTCAGTACTTC.

In its sample, this clonotype is medium-sized. Compared with germline, one end of the junction differs, possibly owing to a read error. V and J are TRBV7-2 and TRBJ2-5; D is unclear. There are 13 residues in the CDR3. The germline V gene has CDR1 SGHTA and CDR2 FQGNSA. In DNA form, the CDR3 reads TGTGCCAGCAGTTTAGTCTCCCAGGAGACCCAGTACTTC. This gives the protein CASSLVSQETQYF.

In its sample, this clonotype was seen a few times. This sequence joins TRBV29-1 and TRBJ1-5; no firm D call. The CDR3 is 14 residues long. Germline lookup yields CDR1 SQVTM and CDR2 ANQGSEA. V was shortened by 1 base and J by 4 bases, with 11 bases between the two germline ends. CDR3 sequence: CSVEVGAGNQPQHF. CDR3 in DNA: TGCAGCGTTGAAGTAGGTGCGGGAAATCAGCCCCAGCATTTT.

This clonotype was found a few times. This chain links TRBV4-1 with TRBJ2-7, with TRBD1 matching over 9 bases. Germline CDR1 is MGHRA and CDR2 is YSYEKL. Losses at the gene ends were 7 bases for V and 3 bases for J; bases not matched to a gene: 10. This CDR3 is 15 amino acids long. The CDR3 sequence: CASTPEPGQGYEQYF. The CDR3 DNA reads TGCGCCAGCACCCCAGAGCCGGGACAGGGCTACGAGCAGTACTTC.

This clonotype has only a few counts. Here the CDR3 reads CASSIVRWANTGELFF. The CDR3 DNA follows: TGTGCCAGTAGTATAGTACGTTGGGCGAACACCGGGGAGCTGTTTTTT. V is TRBV19 and J is TRBJ2-2; the D is unclear. The CDR3 has 16 residues. Germline CDR1 LNHDA, CDR2 SQIVND (reference sequence). The ends were cut back, 1 base at V and 0 bases at J, with 9 bases in the middle.

This clonotype was seen a few times. The J gene is TRBJ2-7, the V gene TRBV7-8; TRBD1 aligns across 7 bases. The CDR3 spans 17 residues. Trimming took 1 base from V and 3 from J; bases not matched to a gene: 12. Germline CDR1 and CDR2: SGHVS and FQNEAQ. As DNA, the CDR3 is TGTGCCAGCAGCTTAGTTGCCCTACTTGACAGGGACTACGAGCAGTACTTC. This encodes CASSLVALLDRDYEQYF.

This clonotype has a handful of counts. The CDR3 spells CASSRDRGLYEQYF. CDR3 bases: TGTGCCAGCAGCCGCGACAGGGGGCTATACGAGCAGTACTTC. J is TRBJ2-5 and V is TRBV14, with TRBD1 matching over 10 bases. The last part of the DNA fits TRBJ2-7 better; the J call may be wrong. This CDR3 comprises 14 residues. CDR1 is SGHDN and CDR2 is FVKESK in the germline V gene.

The genes are TRBV10-3 and TRBJ1-1, with D perhaps matching TRBD1 (5 bases). This CDR3 spans 13 amino acids. Germline V gene lookup returns CDR1 ENHRY and CDR2 SYGVKD. V was trimmed by 8 bases and J by 3 bases, leaving 13 bases between them. CDR3 sequence: CAIGGTRDTEAFF. The CDR3 region has the DNA TGTGCCATCGGGGGTACCAGGGACACTGAAGCTTTCTTT.

The sample holds a few counts of this clonotype. The rearrangement uses TRBV27 and TRBJ2-7, with D unclear. Germline V gene lookup returns CDR1 MNHEY and CDR2 SMNVEV (reference sequence). Trimming removed 4 bases at V and 6 bases at J, with 13 bases between. The CDR3 sequence is 13 residues long. The DNA of the CDR3 is TGTGCCAGCAGTTACTCAAGGACGGCCGAGCAGTACTTC. This translates into CASSYSRTAEQYF.

The J gene is TRBJ2-6, the V gene TRBV19; D is unclear. CDR1 and CDR2 (germline): LNHDA, SQIVND (reference sequence). This CDR3 has 15 residues. Trimming removed 3 bases from V and 0 bases from J, with 6 bases in between. CDR3 sequence (DNA): TGTGCCAGTAGTATCCTGGGCTCTGGGGCCAACGTCCTGACTTTC. This encodes CASSILGSGANVLTF.

The genes are TRBV6-1 and TRBJ2-3; 9 bases align to TRBD2. The V gene end was trimmed by 6 bases and the J gene end by 0 bases; junction bases not matched to a gene: 7. Germline assignment: CDR1 MNHNS and CDR2 SASEGT. The CDR3 contains 16 residues. The CDR3 reads CASRINLAGSTDTQYF. CDR3 sequence (DNA): TGTGCCAGCAGGATAAATCTAGCGGGGAGCACAGATACGCAGTATTTT.

The chain uses TRBV6-5 and TRBJ2-5, with 7 bases that match TRBD1. CDR1 MNHEY and CDR2 SVGAGI come from the germline V gene. Germline trimming cut 4 bases from V and 3 bases from J; bases unmatched to any gene: 11. The CDR3 consists of 16 residues. CDR3 sequence (DNA): TGTGCCAGCAGTTGGAGTAACGACAGGGTCGAAGAGACCCAGTACTTC. Translating gives CASSWSNDRVEETQYF.

This chain links TRBV5-1 with TRBJ2-5; TRBD2 aligns across 10 bases. Germline V gene sequence: CDR1 SGHRS, CDR2 YFSETQ. J gave up 1 base and V 2 bases, and 2 bases lay outside the gene matches. The CDR3 length is 15 residues. For the CDR3, the DNA is TGCGCCAGCAGCTTTAGCGGGAGGACCCAAGAGACCCAGTACTTC. It yields the protein CASSFSGRTQETQYF.

The gene calls are TRBV12-3 or TRBV12-4 and TRBJ1-5; D is uncertain. The CDR3 sequence is 17 residues long. The V and J ends lost 2 bases and 0 bases respectively, with 14 bases between them. The CDR3 sequence: CASSLCSGLPSNQPQHF. The CDR3 DNA follows: TGTGCCAGCAGTTTATGTTCTGGCCTCCCTAGCAATCAGCCCCAGCATTTT.

The V call is TRBV7-3, the J call TRBJ1-6, with D possibly being TRBD1 (6 bases). The CDR3 spans 17 residues. V gave up 3 bases and J gave up 12 bases, with 24 bases separating them. Germline V gene sequence: CDR1 SGHTA, CDR2 FQGTGA. The CDR3 region has the DNA TGTGCCAGCAGCTTCATCATGAGGGGGACGCGGAGTGAACCCCTCCACTTT. This sequence encodes CASSFIMRGTRSEPLHF.

The V call is TRBV6-6, the J call TRBJ2-1; the match to TRBD1 covers 8 bases. Germline trimming cut 4 bases from V and 3 bases from J; bases unmatched to any gene: 5. The CDR3 length is 15 residues. Germline V CDR1 and CDR2: MNHNY, SVGAGI (reference sequence). Here the CDR3 reads CASSSGTGVYNEQFF. The CDR3 DNA sequence: TGTGCCAGCAGTTCTGGGACAGGAGTCTACAATGAGCAGTTCTTC.

The chain carries TRBV12-3 or TRBV12-4 and TRBJ2-1, with 10 bases identical to TRBD1. This CDR3 has 15 residues. After removal of 5 bases from V and 7 bases from J, the junction contained 8 bases not matched to a gene. The CDR3 bases are TGTGCCAGCAGTACCCGGACAGGGGGGGGTAATGAGCAGTTCTTC. Its translation: CASSTRTGGGNEQFF.

The chain uses TRBV7-2 and TRBJ2-3; maybe TRBD2 (5 bases). CDR1 is SGHTA, CDR2 FQGNSA, per germline. This CDR3 region has 14 residues. V shed 2 bases and J shed 6 bases, with 12 bases lying between them. The DNA for the CDR3 is TGTGCCAGCAGCTTAAGACTACCACCGGATACGCAGTATTTT. It encodes CASSLRLPPDTQYF.

This clonotype was found a few times. The V call is TRBV20-1, the J call TRBJ2-7, with D hard to call. The CDR3 is made up of 13 amino acids. Germline lookup yields CDR1 DFQATT and CDR2 SNEGSKA (reference sequence). The germline V and J ends were trimmed by 0 bases and 6 bases, with 12 bases remaining between them. The CDR3: CSARDRKTGEQYF. CDR3 bases: TGCAGTGCTAGAGACCGAAAAACGGGCGAGCAGTACTTC.

Worth noting for this clonotype: The junction shows a germline mismatch at one end, possibly a read error. The chain links TRBV7-6 to TRBJ2-5; 8 bases line up with TRBD1. The J call is doubtful: the DNA matches TRBJ2-7 better. Per germline, CDR1 SGHVS and CDR2 FNYEAQ. CDR3 length: 14 residues. CDR3 bases: TGTGTCAGCAGCTTTGTACAGGGGGCCTACGAGCAGTACTTC. As protein: CVSSFVQGAYEQYF.

This sequence joins TRBV10-3 and TRBJ1-5, with D uncertain. CDR1 and CDR2 from the germline V gene are ENHRY and SYGVKD. The length of the CDR3 is 12 residues. V lost 8 bases and J lost 3, with 8 bases in between. CDR3 residues: CAIPQPNQPQHF. The CDR3 DNA follows: TGTGCCATCCCTCAACCCAATCAGCCCCAGCATTTT.

This rearrangement joins TRBV4-3 to TRBJ2-3; 9 bases fit TRBD2. V gave up 0 bases and J gave up 8 bases; unmatched junction bases: 24. CDR1 and CDR2 (germline): LGHNA, YSLEER. The CDR3 totals 21 residues. The CDR3 sequence: CASSQDYEGRVLAGTPGTQYF. CDR3 nucleotide sequence: TGCGCCAGCAGCCAAGATTATGAGGGCAGAGTACTAGCGGGTACCCCAGGTACGCAGTATTTT.

The CDR3 region has the DNA TGTGCCAGCAGCTTGTCGTTGTTGGATACGCAGTATTTT. It encodes CASSLSLLDTQYF. The chain joins TRBV7-3 to TRBJ2-3, with D unresolved. The CDR3 consists of 13 residues. Germline CDR1 reads SGHTA; CDR2 reads FQGTGA. Trimming stripped 3 bases from V and 6 bases from J, with 10 bases between.

This chain joins TRBV29-1 and TRBJ2-5; 8 positions agree with TRBD2. The closer fit of TRBJ2-7 to the DNA end suggests the J call may be wrong. The germline V gene has CDR1 SQVTM and CDR2 ANQGSEA. The CDR3 sequence is 13 residues long. CDR3 bases: TGCAGCTTCATAGCGGGATTCTCCTACGAGCAGTACTTC. It yields the protein CSFIAGFSYEQYF.

This clonotype has a handful of counts. One end of the junction does not line up with germline, which may come from a read error. The chain has TRBV7-9 and TRBJ2-4; D call uncertain. From germline, CDR1 is SEHNR and CDR2 FQNEAQ (reference sequence). CDR3 length: 13 residues. CDR3 sequence (DNA): TGTGCCAGCAGAGAATTAGCCGAAAACATTCAGTACTTC. This sequence encodes CASRELAENIQYF.

Turning to this clonotype: A junction boundary mismatches the germline segment, possibly from a read error. This chain uses TRBV7-9 with TRBJ1-4; 8 nucleotides line up with TRBD1. This CDR3 contains 17 residues. CDR1 and CDR2 (germline): SEHNR, FQNEAQ (reference sequence). Here the CDR3 reads CAGSLAGSGGASEKLFF. The CDR3 nucleotides are TGTGCCGGCAGCTTAGCGGGGTCAGGGGGCGCGAGTGAAAAACTGTTTTTT.